The T cell receptor beta chain described here comes from a study of blood T cell repertoires in COVID-19. V was clipped by 4 bases and J by 2 bases; unmatched bases: 6. Germline V lookup: CDR1 MNHEY, CDR2 SMNVEV (reference sequence). The CDR3 runs 15 residues. TCRdb's table, derived via immunoSEQ multiplex PCR, lists solely in-frame clones and lacks some. Of a few hundred thousand clones in the sample, around 90% were seen once. V gene TRBV27 combines with J gene TRBJ2-3; 7 bases map to TRBD1. This clonotype originated in a man between 18 and 35 years old with active or convalescent COVID-19. Sequences were obtained from peripheral blood. CDR3 loop: CASSYGTDYTDTQYF. The CDR3 DNA reads as TGTGCCAGCAGTTACGGGACAGATTACACAGATACGCAGTATTTT.